A single sample is the source of the 5 T cell receptor beta chains below, sequenced in a study of cytomegalovirus exposure and HLA in healthy donors. Both 60 Vbeta primers and 13 Jbeta primers went into the PCR. Method: immunoSEQ multiplex PCR; TCRdb's copy keeps in-frame clones and lacks some. The sample includes 35,000 to 50,000 clones. The source material was PBMCs. The receptors derive from a woman aged 25 to 39 in good health and CMV-seropositive.

This chain links TRBV11-3 with TRBJ2-7; 10 nucleotides line up with TRBD2. CDR3 size: 18 residues. V lost 3 bases, J lost 1 base, and 12 bases stayed unmatched. Germline V CDR1 and CDR2: SGHNT, YENEEA. The CDR3 nucleotides read TGTGCCAGCAGCTTTTGGGACCTAGCGGGGGTTCCTTCCTACGAGCAGTACTTC. This gives the protein CASSFWDLAGVPSYEQYF.

The rearrangement links TRBV11-2 to TRBJ2-7; TRBD1 might be the D (6 bases). CDR1 and CDR2 from the germline V gene are SGHAT and FQNNGV. Trimming took off 1 base at V and 5 bases at J, with 12 bases between the two ends. CDR3 length: 14 residues. CDR3 region: CASSLVRGFNEQYF. The CDR3 DNA sequence: TGTGCCAGCAGCTTAGTCAGGGGTTTCAACGAGCAGTACTTC.

This chain joins TRBV6-1 and TRBJ1-2; the match to TRBD1 covers 9 bases. This CDR3 region has 13 residues. After removal of 3 bases from V and 8 bases from J, the junction contained 4 bases not matched to a gene. Germline CDR1 and CDR2: MNHNS and SASEGT. CDR3 amino acids: CASSDRQGVGYTF. CDR3 nucleotide sequence: TGTGCCAGCAGTGACCGACAGGGGGTAGGCTACACCTTC.

The rearrangement joins TRBV21-1 to TRBJ1-5. TRBV21-1 is tagged as a pseudogene. The CDR3 is made up of 18 amino acids. The CDR3 DNA is TGTGCCAGCAGCAAAGATGTAGGAGATTATGTGGGCAATCAGCCCCAGCATTTT. It is translated as CASSKDVGDYVGNQPQHF.

The V gene is TRBV5-5, the J gene TRBJ1-5; D unresolved. This CDR3 has 17 amino acids. Trimming left V 0 bases short and J 3 bases short, with 16 bases between. CDR1 is SGHKS, CDR2 YYEKEE, per germline (reference sequence). The CDR3, as DNA: TGTGCCAGCAGCTTGGAAGGCAGACAAAAAGTCAATCAGCCCCAGCATTTT. It yields the protein CASSLEGRQKVNQPQHF.